The source of this T cell receptor beta chain is a study of blood T cell repertoires in COVID-19. Study summary: The United States, Italy and Spain provided the acute and convalescent COVID-19 samples. The cDNA or gDNA used as material had been derived from T cells, B-cell-depleted T cells, or PBMCs.

Per the original methods: Nucleated cell number was recorded as an estimate derived from reference gene primer amplification. Method: immunoSEQ multiplex PCR; TCRdb's copy keeps in-frame clones and lacks some. That table furnishes V, J and clone size, whereas the DNA furnished D and trimming. The sample lists about 430,000 clones, approximately 90% occurring once. CDR1 and CDR2 from the germline V gene are SGDLS and YYNGEE. The CDR3 loop spans 15 amino acids. Trimming took off 0 bases at V and 4 bases at J, with 11 bases between the two ends. The TCR was taken from a man between 18 and 35 years old with COVID-19, enrolled during active disease. Sequencing was done on a sample of peripheral blood. V usage is TRBV9 and J usage is TRBJ1-5; no clear D gene. The CDR3 reads CASSVGGDGNQPQHF. CDR3 DNA: TGTGCCAGCAGCGTAGGCGGGGATGGAAATCAGCCCCAGCATTTT. The full variable domain, completed using reference TRBV9 and TRBJ1-5, is DSGVTQTPKHLITATGQRVTLRCSPRSGDLSVYWYQQSLDQGLQFLIQYYNGEERAKGNILERFSAQQFPDLHSELNLSSLELGDSALYFCASSVGGDGNQPQHFGDGTRLSIL.